A single sample gave rise to the 15 T cell receptor beta chains below, sequenced in a study of blood T cell repertoires in COVID-19. Using immunoSEQ multiplex PCR, the repertoire was profiled, and TCRdb retains in-frame clones only, with some absent. The data show 250,000 to 300,000 clones, roughly nine tenths seen once. Material for sequencing was PBMCs or T cells enriched from blood (not recorded which). Receptors were obtained from a woman aged 55-69 years who had recovered from COVID-19.

The chain couples TRBV9 to TRBJ1-3; 7 bases are a match to TRBD1. CDR1 is SGDLS and CDR2 is YYNGEE in the germline V gene. This CDR3 comprises 17 residues. Germline trimming cut 0 bases from V and 0 bases from J; bases unmatched to any gene: 6. The CDR3 region is CASSVEGAVSSGNTIYF. For the CDR3, the DNA is TGTGCCAGCAGCGTAGAGGGGGCGGTGAGCTCTGGAAACACCATATATTTT.

This chain links TRBV10-3 with TRBJ1-2; 7 bases align to TRBD1. The CDR3 loop spans 15 amino acids. V dropped 0 bases and J dropped 2; count of bases not matched to a gene: 3. Germline V gene data show CDR1 as ENHRY and CDR2 as SYGVKD. CDR3 in DNA: TGTGCCATCAGTGAGTCGAGACAGGGAAACTATGGCTACACCTTC. Amino acids: CAISESRQGNYGYTF.

This clone was recorded a few times. V is TRBV11-3 and J is TRBJ2-5; TRBD1 agrees at 9 bases. Germline V CDR1 and CDR2: SGHNT, YENEEA. The CDR3 consists of 15 residues. The trim removed 4 bases at V and 4 bases at J, leaving 7 bases unmatched. CDR3 protein: CASSSGQGEGETQYF. In DNA form, the CDR3 reads TGTGCCAGCAGCTCGGGACAGGGTGAGGGAGAGACCCAGTACTTC. The full variable domain, in which reference TRBV11-3 and TRBJ2-5 provide the parts outside the CDR3, is EAGVVQSPRYKIIEKKQPVAFWCNPISGHNTLYWYLQNLGQGPELLIRYENEEAVDDSQLPKDRFSAERLKGVDSTLKIQPAELGDSAVYLCASSSGQGEGETQYFGPGTRLLVL.

A single count supports this clone. The chain couples TRBV27 to TRBJ2-5; 11 nucleotides agree with TRBD2. The CDR3 extends over 14 amino acids. The V and J ends lost 5 bases and 5 bases, in that order; junction bases with no gene match: 4. Per germline, CDR1 MNHEY and CDR2 SMNVEV (reference sequence). The CDR3 is CASSHIAGGETQYF. DNA of the CDR3: TGTGCCAGCAGTCACATAGCGGGAGGGGAGACCCAGTACTTC.

This clone was recorded once. This sequence joins TRBV7-8 and TRBJ1-1; D is possibly TRBD1 (5 bases). CDR1 is SGHVS, CDR2 FQNEAQ, per germline. Trimming removed 3 bases at V and 3 bases at J, with 11 bases between. CDR3 length equals 14 residues. CDR3 DNA sequence: TGTGCCAGCAGCTTCGCAGGGTGGGACACTGAAGCTTTCTTT. Its protein product is CASSFAGWDTEAFF.

The chain uses TRBV5-1 and TRBJ2-3; D possibly corresponds to TRBD2 (6 bases). The ends were cut back, 4 bases at V and 3 bases at J, with 15 bases in the middle. CDR1 and CDR2 from the germline V gene are SGHRS and YFSETQ. This CDR3 spans 15 amino acids. CDR3 nucleotide sequence: TGCGCCAGCAGCCCCGTCGGAGGGCAGACAGATACGCAGTATTTT. Its translation is CASSPVGGQTDTQYF.

The chain has TRBV19 and TRBJ2-5; D gene unclear. The CDR3 extends over 13 amino acids. With 2 bases removed from V and 0 bases from J, the gap between germline ends came to 4 bases. In germline, CDR1 is LNHDA, CDR2 SQIVND (reference sequence). DNA of the CDR3: TGTGCCAGTAGTATAAGCGACCAAGAGACCCAGTACTTC. It translates to CASSISDQETQYF.

The V and J genes are TRBV21-1 and TRBJ2-7; no check of the table's D call, TRBD1, against the DNA was made. TRBV21-1 is marked as a pseudogene. CDR3 length: 17 residues. CDR3 in DNA: TGTGCCAGCAGCAAAAAATTGACCGGGACAGGGATAAAGGAGCAGTACTTC. This encodes CASSKKLTGTGIKEQYF.

This chain uses TRBV28 with TRBJ1-5; possible D gene TRBD1, 6 bases. Per germline, CDR1 MDHEN and CDR2 SYDVKM. The CDR3 is 16 amino acids. V was trimmed by 6 bases and J by 2 bases, leaving 17 bases between them. The DNA of the CDR3 is TGTGCCAGCAGCACAAGGGGGGGGCTAGGCAATCAGCCCCAGCATTTT. Translation gives CASSTRGGLGNQPQHF.

The rearrangement uses TRBV11-3 and TRBJ2-1; TRBD2 matches 8 bases. Germline V lookup: CDR1 SGHNT, CDR2 YENEEA. V gave up 5 bases and J gave up 4 bases; unmatched junction bases: 13. The CDR3 spans 17 residues. The CDR3 here is CASSPARLAGLYNEQFF. The CDR3, as DNA: TGTGCCAGCAGCCCTGCCCGCCTAGCGGGTTTATACAATGAGCAGTTCTTC.

This clone was seen only once. The chain recombines TRBV12-3 or TRBV12-4 with TRBJ2-2; TRBD2 might be the D (5 bases). The ends were cut back, 5 bases at V and 7 bases at J, with 8 bases in the middle. The CDR3 length is 12 residues. The CDR3 sequence is CASSQRLGELFF. The CDR3 bases are TGTGCCAGCAGTCAGCGGCTCGGGGAGCTGTTTTTT.

The CDR3 DNA reads as TGTGCCAGCGTGGCGGGACAGGGTCGAGATACGCAGTATTTT. Translation gives CASVAGQGRDTQYF. The chain links TRBV6-5 to TRBJ2-3, with TRBD1 matching over 9 bases. Germline V gene sequence: CDR1 MNHEY, CDR2 SVGAGI. The ends lost 8 bases at V and 5 bases at J; junction bases unmatched: 8. The CDR3 totals 14 residues.

Here the CDR3 reads CASSQVRGGPLYQETQYF. The CDR3 DNA reads TGCGCCAGCAGCCAAGTGAGGGGGGGGCCACTGTACCAAGAGACCCAGTACTTC. The chain is built from TRBV4-1 and TRBJ2-5; tentative D call: TRBD2 (7 bases). The germline gives CDR1 MGHRA, CDR2 YSYEKL. The CDR3 spans 18 residues. V lost 1 base to trimming and J lost 0 bases, with 18 bases between them.

The rearrangement links TRBV3-1 (or the pseudogene TRBV3-2) to TRBJ2-1; possibly TRBD1 for D (6 bases). V lost 1 base and J lost 8, with 12 bases in between. Germline V lookup: CDR1 LGHDT, CDR2 YNNKEL (reference sequence). This CDR3 is built from 14 residues. This chain's CDR3 is CASSQGQGRDEQFF. The CDR3 DNA is TGTGCCAGCAGCCAAGGGCAGGGGCGCGATGAGCAGTTCTTC.

The V gene is TRBV20-1, the J gene TRBJ1-2; 7 bases are a match to TRBD1. Germline CDR1 reads DFQATT; CDR2 reads SNEGSKA (reference sequence). V shed 3 bases, J shed 4 bases, and the junction held 5 bases outside the gene matches. The CDR3 loop spans 13 amino acids. The CDR3 nucleotides are TGCAGTGCTAGTCAGGGGGGCTCCTATGGCTACACCTTC. Its translation: CSASQGGSYGYTF.